This T cell receptor (beta chain) was recorded in a study of cytomegalovirus exposure and HLA in healthy donors. The ends lost 4 bases at V and 1 base at J; junction bases unmatched: 7. This CDR3 spans 16 amino acids. In germline, CDR1 is LNHDA, CDR2 SQIVND (reference sequence). Primers: 60 Vbeta forward and 13 Jbeta reverse. The method was immunoSEQ multiplex PCR; TCRdb's version includes in-frame clones alone and lacks a portion of them. The sample yields around 170,000 clones, about 81% seen once. On this clone itself: The antigen remains undetermined.

Study-wide points: In vitro data verified a few CMV-associated chains as specific for CMV antigens. In a later analysis, at a false discovery rate of 0.05, under 20,000 TCR beta sequences were associated with HLA alleles.

The genes are TRBV19 and TRBJ1-1, with 9 bases fitting TRBD1. The sequence derives from a middle-aged man in good health and CMV-seronegative. Sequencing was performed on PBMCs. CDR3 DNA sequence: TGTGCCAGTAGTACGCCTGGGGGACAGGGGAACACTGAAGCTTTCTTT. Its translation is CASSTPGGQGNTEAFF.